Listed below are T cell receptor beta chains from one sample, sequenced in a study of cytomegalovirus exposure and HLA in healthy donors. Sequenced by immunoSEQ multiplex PCR; TCRdb stores in-frame clones only, minus some. Here the sample spans 200,000 or so clones, over 65% being singletons. The sequenced sample consisted of PBMCs. The receptors derive from a boy aged 2 to 9 in good health and CMV-seronegative. Each CDR3 is given with its conserved first and last residue. The D gene is left open where the match is weak.

V gene: TRBV18
J gene: TRBJ2-7
D gene: NA
CDR3 protein: CASTGQVTRTYEQYF
CDR3 DNA: TGTGCCAGCACGGGACAAGTGACACGGACCTACGAGCAGTACTTC

V gene: TRBV6-1
J gene: TRBJ1-4
D gene: NA
CDR3 protein: CASSEIYRDEKLFF
CDR3 DNA: TGTGCCAGCAGTGAAATTTACAGGGACGAAAAACTGTTTTTT

V gene: TRBV11-2
J gene: TRBJ1-3
D gene: NA
CDR3 protein: CASSLDTRVFSGNTIYF
CDR3 DNA: TGTGCCAGCAGCTTAGATACCAGGGTCTTCTCTGGAAACACCATATATTTT

V gene: TRBV6-1
J gene: TRBJ1-2
D gene: TRBD1
CDR3 protein: CASGKTGRYGYTF
CDR3 DNA: TGTGCCAGCGGAAAGACAGGGCGCTATGGCTACACCTTC

V gene: TRBV6-5
J gene: TRBJ2-1
D gene: NA
CDR3 protein: CASRRAGPYNEQFF
CDR3 DNA: TGTGCCAGCAGGAGGGCTGGGCCTTACAATGAGCAGTTCTTC

V gene: TRBV5-6
J gene: TRBJ1-1
D gene: TRBD1
CDR3 protein: CASSLDRGNTEAFF
CDR3 DNA: TGTGCCAGCAGCTTGGACAGGGGAAATACTGAAGCTTTCTTT

V gene: TRBV15
J gene: TRBJ2-7
D gene: NA
CDR3 protein: CATSRAGTRDYEQYF
CDR3 DNA: TGTGCCACCAGCAGAGCAGGGACAAGGGACTACGAGCAGTACTTC

V gene: TRBV7-9
J gene: TRBJ1-2
D gene: TRBD1
CDR3 protein: CSSSLAGTADHGNGYTF
CDR3 DNA: TGTTCCAGCAGCTTAGCCGGGACAGCCGACCACGGGAATGGCTACACCTTC

V gene: TRBV7-9
J gene: TRBJ2-3
D gene: NA
CDR3 protein: CASSRGTVTDTQYF
CDR3 DNA: TGTGCCAGCAGCCGAGGAACGGTGACAGATACGCAGTATTTT

V gene: TRBV10-1
J gene: TRBJ2-3
D gene: NA
CDR3 protein: CASSDTGTSLSNTQYF
CDR3 DNA: TGCGCCAGCAGTGACACCGGGACTTCGCTGTCCAATACGCAGTATTTT

V gene: TRBV30
J gene: TRBJ2-5
D gene: NA
CDR3 protein: CAWSEGKETQYF
CDR3 DNA: TGTGCCTGGAGTGAGGGGAAAGAGACCCAGTACTTC